This record looks at one TCR beta chain sequence and its context. Antigen: not known. The sample belongs to a study of cytomegalovirus exposure and HLA in healthy donors. PCR amplification relied on 60 Vbeta primers (plus 13 Jbeta primers). The protocol was immunoSEQ multiplex PCR, while the TCRdb copy is restricted to in-frame clones and leaves out a portion. The table includes some 130,000 clones, about 66% detected once. Findings and limits, study-wide: Later analysis showed TCR association rates varying by HLA locus, highest for DRB1 and lowest for HLA-C. Prior analysis indicated that the majority of TCR beta V segments exhibited productivity approximately 90% or approximately 30% of the time. The presence/absence work took it that sequencing depth was about the same across donors.

The germline V and J ends were trimmed by 5 bases and 8 bases, with 21 bases remaining between them. The CDR3 has 15 residues. The germline V gene has CDR1 MDHEN and CDR2 SYDVKM. The chain employs TRBV28 and TRBJ1-2; no firm D call. The TCR originated in a human donor in good health. Input material: PBMCs. CDR3 bases: TGTGCCAGCAGTCTAGTCATGGACCGGGGAGGAGGCTACACCTTC. This gives the protein CASSLVMDRGGGYTF.